This TCR beta chain was profiled in a study of Graves' ophthalmopathy and Graves' hyperthyroidism. At the level of the study: Specimen type is peripheral blood, obtained at initial diagnosis before any treatment. The study's findings and limits: A classifier, a 13-signature model, separated ophthalmopathy from stable hyperthyroidism with approximately 88% sensitivity and roughly 80% specificity.

The CDR3 loop spans 18 amino acids. Germline V gives CDR1 LGHNT, CDR2 FRNRAP. The V gene end was trimmed by 4 bases and the J gene end by 6 bases; junction bases not matched to a gene: 13. The authors amplified TCR beta CDR3 regions, and they did so from RNA transcripts for repertoire sequencing. HTBI primers were used in a first-round RT-PCR, which preceded a second-round multiplex PCR. TCRdb re-derived calls from the multiplex PCR reads in MiXCR, one entry per CDR3 protein. The sample holds 500,000 to 800,000 distinct CDR3 sequences, about 41% seen once. Active ophthalmopathy (CAS at least 3, NOSPECS at least 4), lasting under 3 months. Diagnostic conclusions were grounded in clinical symptoms, serum thyroxine, TRAb, thyroid ultrasound and orbital computed tomography. A remark on this clonotype: Its antigen is unidentified.

The receptor was isolated from an adult man with Graves' ophthalmopathy. The source material was peripheral blood. The chain employs TRBV12-5 and TRBJ1-6; 9 bases are shared with TRBD1. In DNA form, the CDR3 reads TGTGCTAGTGGTTATAAATATACAGGGGGCTTAGGTAATTCACCCCTCCACTTT. It specifies CASGYKYTGGLGNSPLHF.